The 21 T cell receptor beta chains in this list originate from one sample, sequenced in a study of blood T cell repertoires in COVID-19. This table comes from immunoSEQ multiplex PCR, and its TCRdb copy is limited to in-frame clones, with some not included. This table holds about 230,000 clones, 81% found once. The specimen was peripheral blood. These receptors came from a woman of 80 years or more with acute or convalescent COVID-19.

The chain carries TRBV7-6 and TRBJ2-1; 13 nucleotides align to TRBD2. Germline trimming cut 0 bases from V and 6 bases from J; bases unmatched to any gene: 17. Per the germline V gene, CDR1 is SGHVS and CDR2 is FNYEAQ. This CDR3 comprises 21 residues. CDR3 sequence: CASSLAAGRGQTSGRVNEQFF. The CDR3 DNA is TGTGCCAGCAGCTTAGCGGCCGGCAGGGGGCAAACTAGCGGGAGGGTCAATGAGCAGTTCTTC.

V usage is TRBV6-1 and J usage is TRBJ1-2, with D perhaps matching TRBD1 (5 bases). Germline loops: CDR1 MNHNS, CDR2 SASEGT. Trimming took 5 bases from V and 6 from J, leaving 19 bases between them. The CDR3 spans 15 residues. The CDR3 DNA sequence: TGTGCCAGCAGTTTTTTACGGGACGGGACTAATGGCTACACCTTC. This codes for CASSFLRDGTNGYTF.

The chain combines TRBV6-4 with TRBJ2-2; D is uncertain. The germline gives CDR1 MRHNA, CDR2 SNTAGT. This CDR3 region has 13 residues. V lost 2 bases to trimming and J lost 6 bases, with 7 bases between them. CDR3 sequence reads: CASSDPIAGELFF. Written as DNA, the CDR3 is TGTGCCAGCAGTGACCCGATAGCCGGGGAGCTGTTTTTT.

V gene TRBV19 combines with J gene TRBJ1-4; 8 bases are a match to TRBD1. Germline loops: CDR1 LNHDA, CDR2 SQIVND (reference sequence). This CDR3 has 13 residues. After removal of 9 bases from V and 13 bases from J, the junction contained 13 bases not matched to a gene. CDR3 in amino acids: CASRNIPTGALFF. The CDR3 bases are TGTGCCAGCCGGAATATACCGACAGGGGCACTGTTTTTT.

CDR3 coding DNA: TGTGCCAGCATCCGGACAGGACTCGCCCGCGGCTACACCTTC. It encodes CASIRTGLARGYTF. The rearrangement uses TRBV6-5 and TRBJ1-2; 7 nucleotides agree with TRBD1. V lost 7 bases to trimming and J lost 8 bases; unmatched junction nucleotides: 13. The CDR3 consists of 14 residues. Germline values: CDR1 MNHEY, CDR2 SVGAGI.

This clone has only one observation. V is TRBV19 and J is TRBJ2-3, with 9 bases that match TRBD1. CDR1 LNHDA and CDR2 SQIVND come from the germline V gene (reference sequence). CDR3 length equals 16 residues. V lost 2 bases to trimming and J lost 2 bases; unmatched junction nucleotides: 5. This CDR3 is CASSILGDRDTDTQYF. For the CDR3, the DNA is TGTGCCAGTAGTATACTCGGGGACAGGGACACAGATACGCAGTATTTT. The variable domain in full, completed from reference TRBV19 and TRBJ2-3, reads DGGITQSPKYLFRKEGQNVTLSCEQNLNHDAMYWYRQDPGQGLRLIYYSQIVNDFQKGDIAEGYSVSREKKESFPLTVTSAQKNPTAFYLCASSILGDRDTDTQYFGPGTRLTVL.

V gene TRBV10-2 combines with J gene TRBJ2-1; TRBD2 agrees at 14 bases. The germline CDR1 and CDR2 sequences are WSHSY and SAAADI. The length of the CDR3 is 15 residues. Trimming removed 3 bases from V and 7 bases from J; junction bases left unmatched: 2. The CDR3 spells CASSDRTSGRNEQFF. CDR3 nucleotide sequence: TGCGCCAGCAGTGACCGGACTAGCGGGAGGAATGAGCAGTTCTTC.

The chain employs TRBV20-1 and TRBJ2-5, with TRBD2 as a possible D gene (5 bases). This CDR3 is built from 15 residues. Per the germline V gene, CDR1 is DFQATT and CDR2 is SNEGSKA (reference sequence). Trimming removed 3 bases from V and 1 base from J, with 15 bases in between. In DNA, the CDR3 is TGCAGTGCTAGTAGGGAACTAGTTTCCCAAGAGACCCAGTACTTC. It encodes CSASRELVSQETQYF.

As for this clone: Within the sample, other DNA sequences also encode this same CDR3. This sequence joins TRBV7-2 and TRBJ1-5, with TRBD1 as a possible D gene (5 bases). CDR3 size: 16 residues. Germline V gene lookup returns CDR1 SGHTA and CDR2 FQGNSA. The V end was cut by 1 base, the J end by 1 base, with 11 bases between. As DNA, the CDR3 is TGTGCCAGCAGCTTAGTGGGGGGGAACAGCAATCAGCCCCAGCATTTT. Translating gives CASSLVGGNSNQPQHF.

This chain joins TRBV15 and TRBJ2-1; D is unresolved. The V end lost 0 bases, the J end lost 10 bases, and 7 bases lay between the germline ends. Germline CDR1 LNHNV, CDR2 YYDKDF (reference sequence). The length of the CDR3 is 12 residues. CDR3 DNA: TGTGCCACCAGCAGAGAGGCAGGCGAGCAGTTCTTC. Translation: CATSREAGEQFF.

V gene TRBV19 combines with J gene TRBJ1-5; 9 nucleotides align to TRBD1. The germline gives CDR1 LNHDA, CDR2 SQIVND (reference sequence). CDR3 length equals 18 residues. The V gene end was trimmed by 3 bases and the J gene end by 0 bases; junction bases not matched to a gene: 9. For the CDR3, the DNA is TGTGCCAGTAGTATTGGGACAGGGCAATCCTATAGCAATCAGCCCCAGCATTTT. This gives the protein CASSIGTGQSYSNQPQHF.

This chain joins TRBV25-1 and TRBJ2-3; the D gene is possibly TRBD1 (6 bases). The CDR3 is made up of 16 amino acids. Trimming cost V 1 base and J 6 bases, with 17 bases left between them. CDR1 is MGHDK and CDR2 is SYGVNS in the germline V gene. The CDR3 reads CASSESPPQGRDTQYF. The CDR3 DNA is TGTGCCAGCAGTGAATCGCCTCCACAGGGTAGGGATACGCAGTATTTT.

The CDR3 DNA reads as TGCGCCAGCAGCTTGAACAGGGCAGGCACTGAAGCTTTCTTT. This sequence encodes CASSLNRAGTEAFF. The chain is built from TRBV5-1 and TRBJ1-1; TRBD1 might be the D (6 bases). The CDR3 is made up of 14 amino acids. Germline CDR1 is SGHRS and CDR2 is YFSETQ. The V end was cut by 1 base, the J end by 4 bases, with 11 bases between.

This chain connects TRBV5-1 to TRBJ2-1; D is ambiguous. V dropped 0 bases and J dropped 0 bases, with 10 bases sitting between them. Germline CDR1 is SGHRS and CDR2 is YFSETQ. The CDR3 totals 16 residues. The CDR3 DNA follows: TGCGCCAGCAGCTTGGCCGGTACGGGCTCCTACAATGAGCAGTTCTTC. This encodes CASSLAGTGSYNEQFF.

The chain combines TRBV19 with TRBJ1-1; possible D gene TRBD1, 6 bases. V dropped 5 bases and J dropped 0 bases, with 13 bases sitting between them. This CDR3 is 15 amino acids long. From germline, CDR1 is LNHDA and CDR2 SQIVND (reference sequence). DNA for the CDR3: TGTGCCAGTAGTCGTCGACAGGAGATGAACACTGAAGCTTTCTTT. Its protein is CASSRRQEMNTEAFF.

The V call is TRBV12-5, the J call TRBJ2-3; no reliable D call. The CDR3 covers 12 residues. V lost 6 bases to trimming and J lost 4 bases, with 8 bases between them. CDR1 and CDR2 (germline): LGHNT, FRNRAP. The CDR3 nucleotides are TGTGCTAGTGGCCCCTCCCCAGATACGCAGTATTTT. Its translation: CASGPSPDTQYF.

The V gene is TRBV25-1, the J gene TRBJ2-3; D not resolved. CDR1 and CDR2 from the germline V gene are MGHDK and SYGVNS. This CDR3 region has 14 residues. V lost 7 bases to trimming and J lost 3 bases, with 14 bases between them. CDR3 protein: CASMTPHGTDTQYF. For the CDR3, the DNA is TGTGCCAGCATGACTCCACACGGGACAGATACGCAGTATTTT.

The chain is built from TRBV6-5 and TRBJ2-7, with TRBD1 matching over 10 bases. Losses at the gene ends were 6 bases for V and 3 bases for J; bases not matched to a gene: 8. CDR1 is MNHEY and CDR2 is SVGAGI in the germline V gene. The CDR3 loop spans 15 amino acids. The CDR3 nucleotides are TGTGCCAGCAGCAACGGACAGGGGGGGTTCTACGAGCAGTACTTC. Translated: CASSNGQGGFYEQYF.

In this sample, this clone is medium-sized. V usage is TRBV15 and J usage is TRBJ2-3, with 7 bases lining up with TRBD2. With 8 bases clipped from V and 5 bases from J, the junction kept 7 bases outside the gene matches. The length of the CDR3 is 13 residues. Germline lookup yields CDR1 LNHNV and CDR2 YYDKDF (reference sequence). Written as DNA, the CDR3 is TGTGCCACCGGGCGGACTAGAGAAGATACGCAGTATTTT. Protein sequence: CATGRTREDTQYF.

CDR3 bases: TGTGCCACCCAGGACAGGAATCAGCCCCAGCATTTT. It encodes CATQDRNQPQHF. This rearrangement joins TRBV19 to TRBJ1-5; 7 positions agree with TRBD1. Trimming cost V 10 bases and J 4 bases; bases outside gene matches: 4. Looked up from germline, CDR1 is LNHDA and CDR2 is SQIVND (reference sequence). CDR3 size: 12 residues.

The V gene is TRBV5-1, the J gene TRBJ2-3; TRBD2 aligns across 13 bases. V lost 4 bases and J lost 6; bases outside the gene matches: 11. CDR1 is SGHRS and CDR2 is YFSETQ in the germline V gene. This CDR3 region has 17 residues. The CDR3 DNA follows: TGCGCCAGCAGCCCCGATTGGACTAGCGGGGGTGGGGATACGCAGTATTTT. Its translation: CASSPDWTSGGGDTQYF.